This TCR beta chain was identified during a study of beta chain features in type 1 diabetes. Broader study findings: Moderately but significantly shorter TCRB CDR3s were found in Type 1 diabetes patients in all four CD4+ subsets.

TCRB transcripts that were expressed got sequenced, as all of the isolated RNA had been reverse transcribed. Data came from immunoSEQ multiplex PCR; TCRdb stores just in-frame clones and leaves some out. The sample comprises hundreds of thousands of clones, over 13% of which are singletons, and approximately 0.043% rests with the top ten. Trimming shortened V by 0 bases and J by 1 base, and 11 bases separated the two germline ends. The CDR3 spans 16 residues. Germline CDR1 SGHRS, CDR2 YFSETQ. This clone was picked up a small number of times. The target antigen is unknown. The rearrangement links TRBV5-1 to TRBJ1-5; D is unresolved. The sequencing input was naive CD4+ T cells from blood. The source of this sequence is a man between 18 and 29 years old with type 1 diabetes. DNA of the CDR3: TGCGCCAGCAGCTTGGACGGCTCATCCAGCAATCAGCCCCAGCATTTT. Translated: CASSLDGSSSNQPQHF.